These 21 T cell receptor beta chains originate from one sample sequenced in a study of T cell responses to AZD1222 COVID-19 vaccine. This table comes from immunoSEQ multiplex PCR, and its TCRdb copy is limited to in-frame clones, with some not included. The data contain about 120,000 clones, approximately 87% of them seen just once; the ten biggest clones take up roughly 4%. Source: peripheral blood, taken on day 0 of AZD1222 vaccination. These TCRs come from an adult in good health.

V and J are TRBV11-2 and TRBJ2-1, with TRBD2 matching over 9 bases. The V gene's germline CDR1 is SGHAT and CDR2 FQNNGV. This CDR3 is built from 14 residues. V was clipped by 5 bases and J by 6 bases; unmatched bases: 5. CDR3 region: CASSHGTSSNEQFF. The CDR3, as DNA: TGTGCCAGCAGCCATGGGACTAGCAGCAATGAGCAGTTCTTC.

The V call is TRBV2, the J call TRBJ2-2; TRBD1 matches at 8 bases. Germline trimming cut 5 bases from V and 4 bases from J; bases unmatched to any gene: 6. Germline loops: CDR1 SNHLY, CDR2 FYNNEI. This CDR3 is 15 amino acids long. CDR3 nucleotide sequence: TGTGCCAGCAGTTCCCAGGGGGCAGGCACCGGGGAGCTGTTTTTT. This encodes CASSSQGAGTGELFF.

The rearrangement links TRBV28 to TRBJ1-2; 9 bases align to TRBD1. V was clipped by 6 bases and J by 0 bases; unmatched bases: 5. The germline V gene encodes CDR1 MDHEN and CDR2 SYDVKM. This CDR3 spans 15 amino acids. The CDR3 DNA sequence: TGTGCCAGCAGGGGACAGGGCGCGACTAACTATGGCTACACCTTC. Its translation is CASRGQGATNYGYTF.

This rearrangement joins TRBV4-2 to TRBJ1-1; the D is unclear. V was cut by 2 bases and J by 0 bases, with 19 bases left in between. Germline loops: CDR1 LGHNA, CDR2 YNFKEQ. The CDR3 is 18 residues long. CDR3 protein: CASSQSKGIDFMNTEAFF. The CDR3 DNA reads TGTGCCAGCAGCCAATCGAAAGGGATAGATTTCATGAACACTGAAGCTTTCTTT.

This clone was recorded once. The CDR3 sequence: CASSSEGGEGEQFF. The CDR3 DNA is TGTGCCAGCAGCAGTGAGGGGGGAGAGGGTGAGCAGTTCTTC. The chain joins TRBV21-1 to TRBJ2-1. TRBV21-1 is assigned pseudogene status. The CDR3 spans 14 residues.

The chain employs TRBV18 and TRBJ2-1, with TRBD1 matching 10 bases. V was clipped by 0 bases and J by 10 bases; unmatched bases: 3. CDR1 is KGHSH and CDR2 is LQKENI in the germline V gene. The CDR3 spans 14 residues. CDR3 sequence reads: CASSPPTGGWEQFF. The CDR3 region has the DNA TGTGCCAGCTCACCACCGACAGGGGGCTGGGAGCAGTTCTTC.

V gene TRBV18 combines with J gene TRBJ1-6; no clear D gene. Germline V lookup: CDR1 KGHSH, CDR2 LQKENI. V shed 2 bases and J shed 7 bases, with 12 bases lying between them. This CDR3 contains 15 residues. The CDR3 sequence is CASSPIETVNSPLHF. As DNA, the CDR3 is TGTGCCAGCTCACCAATAGAGACCGTGAATTCACCCCTCCACTTT.

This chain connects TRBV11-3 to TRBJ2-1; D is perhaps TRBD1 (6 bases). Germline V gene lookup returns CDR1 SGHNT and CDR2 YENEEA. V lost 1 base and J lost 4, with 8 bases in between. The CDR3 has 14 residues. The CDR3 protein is CASSLGQGYNEQFF. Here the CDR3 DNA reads TGTGCCAGCAGCTTAGGCCAGGGGTACAATGAGCAGTTCTTC.

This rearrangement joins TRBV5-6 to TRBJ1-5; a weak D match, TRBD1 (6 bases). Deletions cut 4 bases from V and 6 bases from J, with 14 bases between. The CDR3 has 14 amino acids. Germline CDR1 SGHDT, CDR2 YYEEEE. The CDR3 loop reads CASSRRGAAQPQHF. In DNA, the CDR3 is TGTGCCAGCAGCCGTCGGGGGGCTGCTCAGCCCCAGCATTTT.

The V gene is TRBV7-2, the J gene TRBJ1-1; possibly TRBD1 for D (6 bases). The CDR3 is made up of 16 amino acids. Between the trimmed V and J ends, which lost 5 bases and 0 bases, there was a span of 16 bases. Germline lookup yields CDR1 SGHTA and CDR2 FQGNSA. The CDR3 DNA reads TGTGCCAGCAGCACCAGGGGAGGGTTCGTGAACACTGAAGCTTTCTTT. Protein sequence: CASSTRGGFVNTEAFF.

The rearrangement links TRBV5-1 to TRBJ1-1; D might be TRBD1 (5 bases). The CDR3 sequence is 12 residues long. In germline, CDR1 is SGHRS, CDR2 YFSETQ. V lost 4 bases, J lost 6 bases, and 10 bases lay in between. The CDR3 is CASSERGAEAFF. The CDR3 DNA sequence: TGCGCCAGCAGCGAACGAGGGGCTGAAGCTTTCTTT.

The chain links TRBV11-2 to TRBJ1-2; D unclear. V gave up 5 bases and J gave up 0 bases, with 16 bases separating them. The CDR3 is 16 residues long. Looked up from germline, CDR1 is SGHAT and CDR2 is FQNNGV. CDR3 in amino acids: CASSAWTVRANYGYTF. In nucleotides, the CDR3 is TGTGCCAGCAGCGCCTGGACGGTGCGAGCTAACTATGGCTACACCTTC.

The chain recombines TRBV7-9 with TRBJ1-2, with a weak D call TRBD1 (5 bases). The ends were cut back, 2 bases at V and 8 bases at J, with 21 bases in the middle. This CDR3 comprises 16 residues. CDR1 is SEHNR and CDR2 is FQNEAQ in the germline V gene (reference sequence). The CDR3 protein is CASSLSHIEGRTGYTF. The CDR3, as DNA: TGTGCCAGCAGCTTATCCCATATAGAGGGAAGGACAGGCTACACCTTC. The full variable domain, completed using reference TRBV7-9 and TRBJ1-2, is DTGVSQNPRHKITKRGQNVTFRCDPISEHNRLYWYRQTLGQGPEFLTYFQNEAQLEKSRLLSDRFSAERPKGSFSTLEIQRTEQGDSAMYLCASSLSHIEGRTGYTFGSGTRLTVV.

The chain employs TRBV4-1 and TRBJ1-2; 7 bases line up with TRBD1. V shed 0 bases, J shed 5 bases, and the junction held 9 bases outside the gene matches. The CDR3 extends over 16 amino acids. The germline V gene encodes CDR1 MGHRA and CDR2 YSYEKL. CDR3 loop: CASSQDRDSANYGYTF. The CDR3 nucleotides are TGCGCCAGCAGCCAAGATCGGGACAGTGCCAATTATGGCTACACCTTC.

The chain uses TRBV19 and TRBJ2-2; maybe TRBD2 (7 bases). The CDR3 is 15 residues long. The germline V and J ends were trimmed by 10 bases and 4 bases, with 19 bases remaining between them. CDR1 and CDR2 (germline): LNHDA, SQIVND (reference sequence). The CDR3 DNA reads TGTGCCACCTCGACCGGGGGGCAGACCACCGGGGAGCTGTTTTTT. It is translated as CATSTGGQTTGELFF.

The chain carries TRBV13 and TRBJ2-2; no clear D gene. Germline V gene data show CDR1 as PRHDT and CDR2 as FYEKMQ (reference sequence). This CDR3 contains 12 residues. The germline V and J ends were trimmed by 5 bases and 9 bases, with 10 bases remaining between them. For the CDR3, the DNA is TGTGCCAGCAGCGAGCCGACACGGGAGCTGTTTTTT. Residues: CASSEPTRELFF.

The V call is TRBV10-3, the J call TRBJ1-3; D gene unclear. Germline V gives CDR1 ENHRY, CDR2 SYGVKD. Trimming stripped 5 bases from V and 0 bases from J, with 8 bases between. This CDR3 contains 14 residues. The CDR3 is CAISTPNSGNTIYF. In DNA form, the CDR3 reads TGTGCCATCAGTACCCCGAACTCTGGAAACACCATATATTTT.

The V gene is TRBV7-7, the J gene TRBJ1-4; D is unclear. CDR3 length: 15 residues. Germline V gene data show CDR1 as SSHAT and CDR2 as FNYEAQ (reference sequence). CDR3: CASTRSPGANEKLFF. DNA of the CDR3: TGTGCTAGTACCCGTTCCCCGGGTGCTAATGAAAAACTGTTTTTT. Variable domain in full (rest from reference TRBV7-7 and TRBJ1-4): GAGVSQSPRYKVTKRGQDVTLRCDPISSHATLYWYQQALGQGPEFLTYFNYEAQPDKSGLPSDRFSAERPEGSISTLTIQRTEQRDSAMYRCASTRSPGANEKLFFGSGTQLSVL.

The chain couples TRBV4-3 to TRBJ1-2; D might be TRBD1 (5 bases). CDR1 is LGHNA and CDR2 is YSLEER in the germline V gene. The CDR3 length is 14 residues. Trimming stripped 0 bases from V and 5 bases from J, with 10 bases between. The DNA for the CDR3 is TGCGCCAGCAGCCAAGAAAGGGGCGCGTATGGCTACACCTTC. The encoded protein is CASSQERGAYGYTF.

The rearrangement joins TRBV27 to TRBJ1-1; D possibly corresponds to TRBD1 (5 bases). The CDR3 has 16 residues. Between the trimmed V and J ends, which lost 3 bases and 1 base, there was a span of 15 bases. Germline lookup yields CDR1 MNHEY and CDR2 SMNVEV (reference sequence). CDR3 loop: CASSFYGASQNTEAFF. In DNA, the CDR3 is TGTGCCAGCAGTTTTTATGGGGCTTCCCAGAACACTGAAGCTTTCTTT.

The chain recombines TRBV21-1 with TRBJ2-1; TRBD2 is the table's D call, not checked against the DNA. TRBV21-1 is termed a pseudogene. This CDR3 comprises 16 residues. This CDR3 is CASSKATSGGLCEQFF. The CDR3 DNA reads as TGTGCCAGCAGCAAAGCGACTAGCGGGGGGTTGTGTGAGCAGTTCTTC.